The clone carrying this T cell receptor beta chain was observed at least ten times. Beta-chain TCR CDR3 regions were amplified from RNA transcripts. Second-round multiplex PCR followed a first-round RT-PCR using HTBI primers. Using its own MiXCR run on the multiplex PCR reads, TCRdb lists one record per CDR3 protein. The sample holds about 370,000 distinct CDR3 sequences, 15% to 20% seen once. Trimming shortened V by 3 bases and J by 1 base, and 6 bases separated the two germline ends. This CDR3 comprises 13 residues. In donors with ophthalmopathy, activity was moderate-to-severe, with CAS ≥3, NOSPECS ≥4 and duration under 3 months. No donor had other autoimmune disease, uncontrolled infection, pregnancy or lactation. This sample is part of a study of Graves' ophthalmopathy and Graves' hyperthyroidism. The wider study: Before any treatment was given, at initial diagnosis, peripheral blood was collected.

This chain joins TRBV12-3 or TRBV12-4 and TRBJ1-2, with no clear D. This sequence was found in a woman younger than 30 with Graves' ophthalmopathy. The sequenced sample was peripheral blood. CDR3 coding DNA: TGTGCCAGCAGTTTTGGACTTAACTATGGCTACACCTTC. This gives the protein CASSFGLNYGYTF.